The rows below give T cell receptor beta chains drawn from one sample of a study of blood T cell repertoires in COVID-19. TCRdb's table, derived via immunoSEQ multiplex PCR, lists solely in-frame clones and lacks some. The repertoire consists of 350,000 to 400,000 clones, with more than 75% occurring once and the leading ten covering 2.5% to 3%. Sequenced input: PBMCs or T cells enriched from blood (not recorded which). The receptors here all came from a woman in her twenties or thirties who had recovered from COVID-19. The CDR3 runs from the conserved cysteine through the conserved F or W. Each record gives: V gene, clone size, J gene, CDR3 length, D gene, CDR3 protein, CDR3 DNA. A D gene is named only where the DNA matches it firmly. Clone size is given for some rows only: seen once, a few or many times, or a class if the clone is expanded.

TRBV25-1	-	TRBJ2-3	15	-	CASSARGAQGDTQYF	TGTGCCAGCAGTGCGCGGGGAGCCCAGGGAGATACGCAGTATTTT
TRBV11-3	-	TRBJ2-7	11	-	CASSSTGIEYF	TGTGCCAGCAGCTCTACAGGGATAGAGTACTTC
TRBV23-1	-	TRBJ2-7	14	TRBD1	CASSIPGQGSEQYF	TGCGCCAGCAGTATTCCGGGACAGGGGAGCGAGCAGTACTTC
TRBV5-1	-	TRBJ1-5	14	TRBD1	CASSPGQPNQPQHF	TGCGCCAGCAGCCCGGGACAGCCAAATCAGCCCCAGCATTTT
TRBV19	-	TRBJ2-7	16	TRBD2	CASSIGGGLVPYEQYF	TGTGCCAGTAGTATTGGAGGAGGACTAGTCCCCTACGAGCAGTACTTC
TRBV9	-	TRBJ1-6	17	-	CASSVEGGNSYNSPLHF	TGTGCCAGCAGCGTAGAAGGGGGAAACTCCTATAATTCACCCCTCCACTTT
TRBV5-1	-	TRBJ1-2	12	-	CASRTGSDGYTF	TGCGCCAGCAGAACAGGGAGCGATGGCTACACCTTC
TRBV13	-	TRBJ2-1	15	TRBD2	CASSSGGSSYNEQFF	TGTGCCAGCAGCTCCGGCGGGAGCTCCTACAATGAGCAGTTCTTC
TRBV12-3/TRBV12-4	-	TRBJ1-2	12	-	CASSLKGNGYTF	TGTGCCAGCAGTTTGAAGGGGAATGGCTACACCTTC
TRBV23-1	-	TRBJ2-2	15	-	CASSQSRGNPGELFF	TGCGCCAGCAGTCAATCGCGAGGGAATCCCGGGGAGCTGTTTTTT
TRBV7-2	-	TRBJ1-2	15	-	CASSLAYSSNYGYTF	TGTGCCAGCAGCTTAGCGTACAGTTCTAACTATGGCTACACCTTC
TRBV2	-	TRBJ2-1	14	TRBD2	CASSAPGGPNEQFF	TGTGCCAGCAGTGCCCCGGGAGGGCCCAATGAGCAGTTCTTC
TRBV28	-	TRBJ2-7	15	TRBD2	CASSLTAGGLYEQYF	TGTGCCAGCAGTTTAACAGCGGGAGGTCTCTACGAGCAGTACTTC
TRBV4-1	few	TRBJ1-2	15	TRBD1	CASSQGQGPNYGYTF	TGCGCCAGCAGCCAGGGACAGGGCCCTAACTATGGCTACACCTTC
TRBV28	-	TRBJ2-2	16	TRBD2	CATGGLAGLRTGELFF	TGTGCCACCGGAGGACTAGCGGGGTTGAGGACCGGGGAGCTGTTTTTT
TRBV5-1	-	TRBJ2-1	15	-	CASSPLGGSYNEQFF	TGCGCCAGCAGCCCCCTAGGGGGCTCCTACAATGAGCAGTTCTTC
TRBV24-1	-	TRBJ2-1	12	-	CATRGGANEQFF	TGTGCCACCAGAGGCGGCGCCAATGAGCAGTTCTTC
TRBV7-9	-	TRBJ2-1	14	TRBD2	CASELAGGPREQFF	TGTGCCAGCGAACTAGCGGGGGGGCCTCGGGAGCAGTTCTTC
TRBV2	-	TRBJ2-7	15	-	CASKEGQAYSYEQYF	TGTGCCAGCAAGGAGGGGCAGGCGTACTCCTACGAGCAGTACTTC
TRBV27	-	TRBJ2-7	15	TRBD1	CASSLLGDSPYEQYF	TGTGCCAGCAGTCTCCTGGGGGACAGCCCCTACGAGCAGTACTTC
TRBV28	-	TRBJ1-1	14	-	CASSLAADYTEAFF	TGTGCCAGCAGTTTAGCGGCGGATTACACTGAAGCTTTCTTT
TRBV5-1	-	TRBJ2-7	14	-	CASSLGGGVDEQYF	TGCGCCAGCAGCTTGGGAGGGGGTGTCGACGAGCAGTACTTC
TRBV5-6	-	TRBJ2-2	15	TRBD1	CASSLGTGEAGELFF	TGTGCCAGCAGCTTGGGGACAGGGGAGGCCGGGGAGCTGTTTTTT
TRBV4-1	-	TRBJ1-6	15	TRBD1	CASSQGGQYNSPLHF	TGCGCCAGCAGCCAAGGGGGACAGTATAATTCACCCCTCCACTTT
TRBV3-1/TRBV3-2	-	TRBJ2-7	17	TRBD2	CASSEQGWGTRIDEQYF	TGTGCCAGCAGCGAACAAGGGTGGGGGACTAGAATTGACGAGCAGTACTTC
TRBV5-1	-	TRBJ2-1	14	-	CASPPAAPLNEQFF	TGCGCCAGCCCCCCGGCGGCCCCCTTAAATGAGCAGTTCTTC
TRBV27	-	TRBJ2-5	18	TRBD2	CASRVWGNGLAGVETQYF	TGTGCCAGCAGAGTTTGGGGGAACGGACTAGCGGGAGTAGAGACCCAGTACTTC
TRBV29-1	-	TRBJ2-1	12	TRBD1	CSGHRGYNEQFF	TGCAGCGGGCACAGGGGATACAATGAGCAGTTCTTC
TRBV11-2	-	TRBJ2-7	15	TRBD1	CASSQQGFLSYEQYF	TGTGCCAGCAGCCAACAGGGGTTTCTATCCTACGAGCAGTACTTC
TRBV29-1	few	TRBJ2-7	16	-	CSARRLVAPYPYEQYF	TGCAGCGCCCGTAGATTGGTCGCTCCATACCCCTACGAGCAGTACTTC
TRBV18	-	TRBJ2-7	17	-	CASSPGVRDTTIYEQYF	TGTGCCAGCTCACCGGGGGTCCGGGACACAACCATTTACGAGCAGTACTTC
TRBV28	-	TRBJ1-1	11	-	CAVNMNTEAFF	TGTGCCGTTAATATGAACACTGAAGCTTTCTTT
TRBV13	many	TRBJ1-4	15	TRBD1	CASSLRQGRVEKLFF	TGTGCCAGCAGCTTAAGACAGGGGCGCGTCGAAAAACTGTTTTTT
TRBV19	-	TRBJ1-2	15	-	CASSIVAGSNYGYTF	TGTGCCAGTAGTATAGTGGCCGGGTCTAACTATGGCTACACCTTC
TRBV5-8	-	TRBJ2-7	14	TRBD2	CASSFGREGDEQYF	TGTGCCAGCAGCTTCGGCAGGGAGGGAGACGAGCAGTACTTC
TRBV5-1	few	TRBJ2-2	16	TRBD2	CASSPSGGTNTGELFF	TGCGCCAGCAGCCCGAGCGGGGGGACTAACACCGGGGAGCTGTTTTTT
TRBV29-1	-	TRBJ2-1	15	TRBD2	CSVETVAGTYNEQFF	TGCAGCGTTGAAACAGTAGCGGGGACCTACAATGAGCAGTTCTTC
TRBV2	-	TRBJ2-5	16	TRBD2	CASKGLAGGMGETQYF	TGTGCCAGCAAAGGACTAGCGGGAGGGATGGGAGAGACCCAGTACTTC
TRBV6-1	-	TRBJ1-2	16	TRBD1	CASSEAWDRGLYGYTF	TGTGCCAGCAGTGAAGCGTGGGACAGGGGACTCTATGGCTACACCTTC
TRBV27	-	TRBJ1-2	16	TRBD1	CASSPGTGDWSYGYTF	TGTGCCAGCAGTCCCGGGACAGGGGACTGGAGCTATGGCTACACCTTC